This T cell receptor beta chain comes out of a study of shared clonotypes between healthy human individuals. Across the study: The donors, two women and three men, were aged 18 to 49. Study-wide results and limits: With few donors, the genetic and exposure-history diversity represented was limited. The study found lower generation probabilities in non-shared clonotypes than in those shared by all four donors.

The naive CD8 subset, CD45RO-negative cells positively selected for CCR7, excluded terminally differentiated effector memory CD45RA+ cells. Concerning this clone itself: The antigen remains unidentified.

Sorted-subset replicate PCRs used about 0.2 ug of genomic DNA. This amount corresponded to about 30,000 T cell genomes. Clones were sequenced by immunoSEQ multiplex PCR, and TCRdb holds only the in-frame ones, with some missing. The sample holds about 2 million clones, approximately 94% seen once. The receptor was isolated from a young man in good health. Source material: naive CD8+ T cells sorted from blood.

The CDR3 loop reads CASSEGLAGVDYEQYF. The CDR3, as DNA: TGTGCCAGCAGCGAGGGACTAGCGGGAGTAGACTACGAGCAGTACTTC. J is TRBJ2-7 and V is TRBV7-8; TRBD2 aligns across 14 bases. This CDR3 comprises 16 residues. The germline CDR1 and CDR2 sequences are SGHVS and FQNEAQ. V lost 5 bases to trimming and J lost 3 bases; unmatched junction nucleotides: 6. Variable domain in full (rest from reference TRBV7-8 and TRBJ2-7): GAGVSQSPRYKVAKRGQDVALRCDPISGHVSLFWYQQALGQGPEFLTYFQNEAQLDKSGLPSDRFFAERPEGSVSTLKIQRTQQEDSAVYLCASSEGLAGVDYEQYFGPGTRLTVT.